The entry below gives a single T cell receptor (beta chain) sequence along with its context. Its antigen is not known. This specimen comes from a study of T cells after yellow fever vaccination. Study overall: Fractions of limited cellularity were prepared by means of SMART-Seq v4 Ultra Low Input.

Study-wide findings and caveats: Subsequent booster samples again held most clones from primary vaccination (just under 98% CD4, roughly 91% CD8).

V was clipped by 3 bases and J by 1 base; unmatched bases: 22. In germline, CDR1 is MGHRA, CDR2 YSYEKL. CDR3 length equals 21 residues. TCRdb redid the calling of the 5' RACE reads with MiXCR, one entry per CDR3 protein. This sample has more than 450,000 distinct CDR3 sequences, with 20% to 25% found just once. The input for sequencing was PBMCs, taken less than 25 days after the first yellow fever vaccination. This chain uses TRBV4-1 with TRBJ2-3; TRBD2 matches 7 bases. This receptor was taken from a young man who received the YFV17D yellow fever vaccine. CDR3 nucleotide sequence: TGCGCCAGCAGCCATCCCGATGGTAGGGCCCCTGGGGGGGGGGGCACAGATACGCAGTATTTT. Its protein product is CASSHPDGRAPGGGGTDTQYF.